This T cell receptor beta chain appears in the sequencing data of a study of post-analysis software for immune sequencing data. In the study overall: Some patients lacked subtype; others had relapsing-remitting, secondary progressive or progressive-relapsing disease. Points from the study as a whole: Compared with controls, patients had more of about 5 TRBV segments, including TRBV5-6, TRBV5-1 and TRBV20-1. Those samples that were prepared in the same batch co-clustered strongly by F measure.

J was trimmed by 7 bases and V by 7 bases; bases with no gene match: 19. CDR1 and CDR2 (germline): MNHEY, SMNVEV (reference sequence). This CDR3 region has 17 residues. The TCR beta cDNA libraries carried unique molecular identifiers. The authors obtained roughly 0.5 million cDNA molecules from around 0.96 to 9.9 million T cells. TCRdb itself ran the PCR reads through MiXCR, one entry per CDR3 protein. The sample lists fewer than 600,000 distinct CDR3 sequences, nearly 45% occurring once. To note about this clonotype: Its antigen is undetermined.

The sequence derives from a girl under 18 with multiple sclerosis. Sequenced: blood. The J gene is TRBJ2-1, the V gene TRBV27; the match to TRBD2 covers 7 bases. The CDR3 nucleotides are TGTGCCAGCACCGATTCGACTAGCCCCTACTCTGGTAATGAGCAGTTCTTC. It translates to CASTDSTSPYSGNEQFF.